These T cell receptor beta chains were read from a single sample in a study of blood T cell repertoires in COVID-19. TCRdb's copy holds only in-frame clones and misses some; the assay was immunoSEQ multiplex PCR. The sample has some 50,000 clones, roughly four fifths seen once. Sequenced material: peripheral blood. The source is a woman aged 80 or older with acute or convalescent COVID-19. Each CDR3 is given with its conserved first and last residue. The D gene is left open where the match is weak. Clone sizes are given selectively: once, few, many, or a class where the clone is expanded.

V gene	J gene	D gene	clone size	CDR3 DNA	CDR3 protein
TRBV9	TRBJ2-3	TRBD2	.	TGTGCCAGCAGCTCAACAAGCCTAGCGGCAGGGAGAGCTACGCAGTATTTT	CASSSTSLAAGRATQYF
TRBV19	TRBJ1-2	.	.	TGTGCCAGTAGTCCCTCCACCGGGGACAAAACCTCTGGCTACACCTTC	CASSPSTGDKTSGYTF
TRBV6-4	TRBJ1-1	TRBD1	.	TGTGCCAGCAGAGGACAGGCGAACACTGAAGCTTTCTTT	CASRGQANTEAFF
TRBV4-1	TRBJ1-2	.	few	TGCGCCAGCAGCTACACACTTTTTACGGGGGATGGCTACACCTTC	CASSYTLFTGDGYTF
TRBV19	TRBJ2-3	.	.	TGTGCCAGTAAATCACAGGGTGCCACAGATACGCAGTATTTT	CASKSQGATDTQYF
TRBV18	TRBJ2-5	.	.	TGTGCCAGCTCACCAGCCGTAGGCAGGGGAGGGGAGACCCAGTACTTC	CASSPAVGRGGETQYF
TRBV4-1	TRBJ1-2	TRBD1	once	TGCGCCAGCAGCCAGACCGGGACAGGGGGTCAATATGGCTACACCTTC	CASSQTGTGGQYGYTF
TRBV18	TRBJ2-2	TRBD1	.	TGTGCCAGCTCACCCCCGGGACAGAAAAAGACCGGGGAGCTGTTTTTT	CASSPPGQKKTGELFF
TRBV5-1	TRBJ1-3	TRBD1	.	TGCGCCAGCAGCTTAGGGCCGGGACAGGGAACTGGAAACACCATATATTTT	CASSLGPGQGTGNTIYF
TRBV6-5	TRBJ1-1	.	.	TGTGCCAGCAGCGACTGGGTCGGGGCTTTCTTT	CASSDWVGAFF
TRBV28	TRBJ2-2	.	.	TGTGCCAGCAGTTTATCCCTACGAGCGAACACCGGGGAGCTGTTTTTT	CASSLSLRANTGELFF
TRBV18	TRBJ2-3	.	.	TGTGCCAGCTCACACAGGTCAGATACGCAGTATTTT	CASSHRSDTQYF
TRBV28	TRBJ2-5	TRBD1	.	TGTGCCAGCTCTATGGACAGGGCTACAGTAGAGACCCAGTACTTC	CASSMDRATVETQYF
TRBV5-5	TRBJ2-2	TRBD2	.	TGTGCCAGCAGCCCCCTAGCGGGAAACACCGGGGAGCTGTTTTTT	CASSPLAGNTGELFF
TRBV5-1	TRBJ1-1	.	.	TGCGCCAGCAGCTTGTCGGGCAGCGGGAACACTGAAGCTTTCTTT	CASSLSGSGNTEAFF
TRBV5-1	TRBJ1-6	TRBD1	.	TGCGCCAGCAGCCTGGCTGGACAGGGGAATTCACCCCTCCACTTT	CASSLAGQGNSPLHF
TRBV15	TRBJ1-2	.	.	TGTGCCACCAGCAGACCGCCCGCGGGTCCTAACTATGGCTACACCTTC	CATSRPPAGPNYGYTF
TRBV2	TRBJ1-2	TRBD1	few	TGTGCCAGCAGTGAAGTGGCAGGGGGCATCGATGGCTACACCTTC	CASSEVAGGIDGYTF
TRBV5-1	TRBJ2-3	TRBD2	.	TGCGCCAGCAGTTATAGCGGGAGGGCCACAGATACGCAGTATTTT	CASSYSGRATDTQYF
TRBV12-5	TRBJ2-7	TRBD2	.	TGTGCTAGTGCCTCCCCGCCTCTTAGCGGGAGAAGTCACGAGCAGTACTTC	CASASPPLSGRSHEQYF
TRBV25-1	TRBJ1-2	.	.	TGTGCCAGCCCTCCCGGAGGTTATGGCTACACCTTC	CASPPGGYGYTF
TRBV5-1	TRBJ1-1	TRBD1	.	TGCGCCAGCGCCCGTTTCGGGACAGAGAACACTGAAGCTTTCTTT	CASARFGTENTEAFF
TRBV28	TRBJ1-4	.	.	TGTGCCAGCACCTGGGGGGTTCATAATGAAAAACTGTTTTTT	CASTWGVHNEKLFF
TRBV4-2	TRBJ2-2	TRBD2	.	TGTGCCAGCAGCCAAGACGTACCAGCGGGGGGGTCCGGGGAGCTGTTTTTT	CASSQDVPAGGSGELFF
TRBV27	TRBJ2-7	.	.	TGTGCCAGCAGCCAGTTGGGCAGTGGCTCCTACGAGCAGTACTTC	CASSQLGSGSYEQYF
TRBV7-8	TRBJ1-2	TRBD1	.	TGTGCCAGCAGCCCGGGGACAGGGCAGGGCCCCAACTATGGCTACACCTTC	CASSPGTGQGPNYGYTF
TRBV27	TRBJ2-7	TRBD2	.	TGTGCCAGCAGTTTCCTCGGACTAGGGAGCTCCTACGAGCAGTACTTC	CASSFLGLGSSYEQYF
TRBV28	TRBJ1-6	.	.	TGTGCCAGCAGTTCGTCAACACGTGTACCCTCCTATAATTCACCCCTCCACTTT	CASSSSTRVPSYNSPLHF
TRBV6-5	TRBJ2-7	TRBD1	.	TGTGCCAGCAGTTACGATAGGGGACAGACCTACGAGCAGTACTTC	CASSYDRGQTYEQYF
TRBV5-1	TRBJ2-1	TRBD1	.	TGCGCCAGCAGCGTGAGGACAGGGGACAATGAGCAGTTCTTC	CASSVRTGDNEQFF
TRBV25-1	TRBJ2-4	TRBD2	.	TGTGCCAGCAGTGAATCGAGCGGGGGGGCCGCCAAAAACATTCAGTACTTC	CASSESSGGAAKNIQYF